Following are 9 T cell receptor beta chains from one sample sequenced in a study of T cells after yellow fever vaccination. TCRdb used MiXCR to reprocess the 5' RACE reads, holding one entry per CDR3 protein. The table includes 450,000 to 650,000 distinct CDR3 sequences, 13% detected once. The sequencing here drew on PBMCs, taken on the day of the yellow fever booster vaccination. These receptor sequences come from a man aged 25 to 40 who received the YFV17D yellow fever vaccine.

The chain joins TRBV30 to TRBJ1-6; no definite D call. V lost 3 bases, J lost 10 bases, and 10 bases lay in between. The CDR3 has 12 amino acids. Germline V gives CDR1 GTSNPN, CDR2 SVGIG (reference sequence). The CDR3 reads CAWRRTRSPLHF. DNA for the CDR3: TGTGCCTGGAGACGGACGAGATCACCCCTCCACTTT.

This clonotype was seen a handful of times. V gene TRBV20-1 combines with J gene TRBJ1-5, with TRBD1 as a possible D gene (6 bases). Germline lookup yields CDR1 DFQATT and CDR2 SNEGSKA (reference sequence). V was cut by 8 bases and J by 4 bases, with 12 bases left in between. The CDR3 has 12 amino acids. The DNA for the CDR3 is TGCAGTCTCCGGGACACTAATCAGCCCCAGCATTTT. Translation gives CSLRDTNQPQHF.

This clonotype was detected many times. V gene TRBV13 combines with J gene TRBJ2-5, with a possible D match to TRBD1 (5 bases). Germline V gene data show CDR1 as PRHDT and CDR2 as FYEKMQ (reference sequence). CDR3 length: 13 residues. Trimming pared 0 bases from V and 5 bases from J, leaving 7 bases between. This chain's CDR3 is CASSLGGAETQYF. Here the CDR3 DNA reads TGTGCCAGCAGCTTAGGAGGGGCGGAGACCCAGTACTTC.

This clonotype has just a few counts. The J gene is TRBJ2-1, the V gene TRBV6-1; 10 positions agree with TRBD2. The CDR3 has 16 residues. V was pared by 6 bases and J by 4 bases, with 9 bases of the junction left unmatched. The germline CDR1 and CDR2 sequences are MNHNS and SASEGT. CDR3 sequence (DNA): TGTGCCAGCAGAAAGATTACGGGACTAGCGTACAATGAGCAGTTCTTC. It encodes CASRKITGLAYNEQFF.

The CDR3 sequence: CSAIVSKETQYF. The CDR3 bases are TGCAGTGCTATCGTTTCGAAAGAGACCCAGTACTTC. This chain uses TRBV20-1 with TRBJ2-5; no firm D call. The CDR3 is 12 amino acids. CDR1 is DFQATT and CDR2 is SNEGSKA in the germline V gene (reference sequence). V lost 4 bases and J 3 bases, leaving 9 bases between the germline ends.

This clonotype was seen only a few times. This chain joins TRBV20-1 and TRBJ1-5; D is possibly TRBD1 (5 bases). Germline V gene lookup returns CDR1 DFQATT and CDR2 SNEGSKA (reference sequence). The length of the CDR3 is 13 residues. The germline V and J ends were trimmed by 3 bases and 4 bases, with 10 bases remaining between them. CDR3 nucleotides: TGCAGTGCTAGTTGGGGGGGAAATCAGCCCCAGCATTTT. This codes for CSASWGGNQPQHF.

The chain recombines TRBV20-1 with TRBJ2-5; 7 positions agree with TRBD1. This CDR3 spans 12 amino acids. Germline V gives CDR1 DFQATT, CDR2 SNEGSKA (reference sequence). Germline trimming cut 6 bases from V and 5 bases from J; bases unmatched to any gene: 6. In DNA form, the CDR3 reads TGCAGTGCCCCAGACAGGGTTGAGACCCAGTACTTC. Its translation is CSAPDRVETQYF.

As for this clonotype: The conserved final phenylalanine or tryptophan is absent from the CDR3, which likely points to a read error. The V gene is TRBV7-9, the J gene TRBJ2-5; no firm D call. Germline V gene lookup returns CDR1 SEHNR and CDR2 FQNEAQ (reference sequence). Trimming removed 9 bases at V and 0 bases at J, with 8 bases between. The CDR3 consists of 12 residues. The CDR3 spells CASQANQETQYY. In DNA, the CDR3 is TGTGCCAGTCAGGCCAACCAAGAGACCCAGTACTAC.

CDR3 region: CASSPTAQATGELFF. The CDR3 coding sequence is TGTGCCAGCAGTCCAACAGCACAAGCCACCGGGGAGCTGTTTTTT. The chain employs TRBV27 and TRBJ2-2, with D unclear. This CDR3 has 15 amino acids. V was trimmed by 5 bases and J by 4 bases, leaving 14 bases between them. The germline gives CDR1 MNHEY, CDR2 SMNVEV (reference sequence).